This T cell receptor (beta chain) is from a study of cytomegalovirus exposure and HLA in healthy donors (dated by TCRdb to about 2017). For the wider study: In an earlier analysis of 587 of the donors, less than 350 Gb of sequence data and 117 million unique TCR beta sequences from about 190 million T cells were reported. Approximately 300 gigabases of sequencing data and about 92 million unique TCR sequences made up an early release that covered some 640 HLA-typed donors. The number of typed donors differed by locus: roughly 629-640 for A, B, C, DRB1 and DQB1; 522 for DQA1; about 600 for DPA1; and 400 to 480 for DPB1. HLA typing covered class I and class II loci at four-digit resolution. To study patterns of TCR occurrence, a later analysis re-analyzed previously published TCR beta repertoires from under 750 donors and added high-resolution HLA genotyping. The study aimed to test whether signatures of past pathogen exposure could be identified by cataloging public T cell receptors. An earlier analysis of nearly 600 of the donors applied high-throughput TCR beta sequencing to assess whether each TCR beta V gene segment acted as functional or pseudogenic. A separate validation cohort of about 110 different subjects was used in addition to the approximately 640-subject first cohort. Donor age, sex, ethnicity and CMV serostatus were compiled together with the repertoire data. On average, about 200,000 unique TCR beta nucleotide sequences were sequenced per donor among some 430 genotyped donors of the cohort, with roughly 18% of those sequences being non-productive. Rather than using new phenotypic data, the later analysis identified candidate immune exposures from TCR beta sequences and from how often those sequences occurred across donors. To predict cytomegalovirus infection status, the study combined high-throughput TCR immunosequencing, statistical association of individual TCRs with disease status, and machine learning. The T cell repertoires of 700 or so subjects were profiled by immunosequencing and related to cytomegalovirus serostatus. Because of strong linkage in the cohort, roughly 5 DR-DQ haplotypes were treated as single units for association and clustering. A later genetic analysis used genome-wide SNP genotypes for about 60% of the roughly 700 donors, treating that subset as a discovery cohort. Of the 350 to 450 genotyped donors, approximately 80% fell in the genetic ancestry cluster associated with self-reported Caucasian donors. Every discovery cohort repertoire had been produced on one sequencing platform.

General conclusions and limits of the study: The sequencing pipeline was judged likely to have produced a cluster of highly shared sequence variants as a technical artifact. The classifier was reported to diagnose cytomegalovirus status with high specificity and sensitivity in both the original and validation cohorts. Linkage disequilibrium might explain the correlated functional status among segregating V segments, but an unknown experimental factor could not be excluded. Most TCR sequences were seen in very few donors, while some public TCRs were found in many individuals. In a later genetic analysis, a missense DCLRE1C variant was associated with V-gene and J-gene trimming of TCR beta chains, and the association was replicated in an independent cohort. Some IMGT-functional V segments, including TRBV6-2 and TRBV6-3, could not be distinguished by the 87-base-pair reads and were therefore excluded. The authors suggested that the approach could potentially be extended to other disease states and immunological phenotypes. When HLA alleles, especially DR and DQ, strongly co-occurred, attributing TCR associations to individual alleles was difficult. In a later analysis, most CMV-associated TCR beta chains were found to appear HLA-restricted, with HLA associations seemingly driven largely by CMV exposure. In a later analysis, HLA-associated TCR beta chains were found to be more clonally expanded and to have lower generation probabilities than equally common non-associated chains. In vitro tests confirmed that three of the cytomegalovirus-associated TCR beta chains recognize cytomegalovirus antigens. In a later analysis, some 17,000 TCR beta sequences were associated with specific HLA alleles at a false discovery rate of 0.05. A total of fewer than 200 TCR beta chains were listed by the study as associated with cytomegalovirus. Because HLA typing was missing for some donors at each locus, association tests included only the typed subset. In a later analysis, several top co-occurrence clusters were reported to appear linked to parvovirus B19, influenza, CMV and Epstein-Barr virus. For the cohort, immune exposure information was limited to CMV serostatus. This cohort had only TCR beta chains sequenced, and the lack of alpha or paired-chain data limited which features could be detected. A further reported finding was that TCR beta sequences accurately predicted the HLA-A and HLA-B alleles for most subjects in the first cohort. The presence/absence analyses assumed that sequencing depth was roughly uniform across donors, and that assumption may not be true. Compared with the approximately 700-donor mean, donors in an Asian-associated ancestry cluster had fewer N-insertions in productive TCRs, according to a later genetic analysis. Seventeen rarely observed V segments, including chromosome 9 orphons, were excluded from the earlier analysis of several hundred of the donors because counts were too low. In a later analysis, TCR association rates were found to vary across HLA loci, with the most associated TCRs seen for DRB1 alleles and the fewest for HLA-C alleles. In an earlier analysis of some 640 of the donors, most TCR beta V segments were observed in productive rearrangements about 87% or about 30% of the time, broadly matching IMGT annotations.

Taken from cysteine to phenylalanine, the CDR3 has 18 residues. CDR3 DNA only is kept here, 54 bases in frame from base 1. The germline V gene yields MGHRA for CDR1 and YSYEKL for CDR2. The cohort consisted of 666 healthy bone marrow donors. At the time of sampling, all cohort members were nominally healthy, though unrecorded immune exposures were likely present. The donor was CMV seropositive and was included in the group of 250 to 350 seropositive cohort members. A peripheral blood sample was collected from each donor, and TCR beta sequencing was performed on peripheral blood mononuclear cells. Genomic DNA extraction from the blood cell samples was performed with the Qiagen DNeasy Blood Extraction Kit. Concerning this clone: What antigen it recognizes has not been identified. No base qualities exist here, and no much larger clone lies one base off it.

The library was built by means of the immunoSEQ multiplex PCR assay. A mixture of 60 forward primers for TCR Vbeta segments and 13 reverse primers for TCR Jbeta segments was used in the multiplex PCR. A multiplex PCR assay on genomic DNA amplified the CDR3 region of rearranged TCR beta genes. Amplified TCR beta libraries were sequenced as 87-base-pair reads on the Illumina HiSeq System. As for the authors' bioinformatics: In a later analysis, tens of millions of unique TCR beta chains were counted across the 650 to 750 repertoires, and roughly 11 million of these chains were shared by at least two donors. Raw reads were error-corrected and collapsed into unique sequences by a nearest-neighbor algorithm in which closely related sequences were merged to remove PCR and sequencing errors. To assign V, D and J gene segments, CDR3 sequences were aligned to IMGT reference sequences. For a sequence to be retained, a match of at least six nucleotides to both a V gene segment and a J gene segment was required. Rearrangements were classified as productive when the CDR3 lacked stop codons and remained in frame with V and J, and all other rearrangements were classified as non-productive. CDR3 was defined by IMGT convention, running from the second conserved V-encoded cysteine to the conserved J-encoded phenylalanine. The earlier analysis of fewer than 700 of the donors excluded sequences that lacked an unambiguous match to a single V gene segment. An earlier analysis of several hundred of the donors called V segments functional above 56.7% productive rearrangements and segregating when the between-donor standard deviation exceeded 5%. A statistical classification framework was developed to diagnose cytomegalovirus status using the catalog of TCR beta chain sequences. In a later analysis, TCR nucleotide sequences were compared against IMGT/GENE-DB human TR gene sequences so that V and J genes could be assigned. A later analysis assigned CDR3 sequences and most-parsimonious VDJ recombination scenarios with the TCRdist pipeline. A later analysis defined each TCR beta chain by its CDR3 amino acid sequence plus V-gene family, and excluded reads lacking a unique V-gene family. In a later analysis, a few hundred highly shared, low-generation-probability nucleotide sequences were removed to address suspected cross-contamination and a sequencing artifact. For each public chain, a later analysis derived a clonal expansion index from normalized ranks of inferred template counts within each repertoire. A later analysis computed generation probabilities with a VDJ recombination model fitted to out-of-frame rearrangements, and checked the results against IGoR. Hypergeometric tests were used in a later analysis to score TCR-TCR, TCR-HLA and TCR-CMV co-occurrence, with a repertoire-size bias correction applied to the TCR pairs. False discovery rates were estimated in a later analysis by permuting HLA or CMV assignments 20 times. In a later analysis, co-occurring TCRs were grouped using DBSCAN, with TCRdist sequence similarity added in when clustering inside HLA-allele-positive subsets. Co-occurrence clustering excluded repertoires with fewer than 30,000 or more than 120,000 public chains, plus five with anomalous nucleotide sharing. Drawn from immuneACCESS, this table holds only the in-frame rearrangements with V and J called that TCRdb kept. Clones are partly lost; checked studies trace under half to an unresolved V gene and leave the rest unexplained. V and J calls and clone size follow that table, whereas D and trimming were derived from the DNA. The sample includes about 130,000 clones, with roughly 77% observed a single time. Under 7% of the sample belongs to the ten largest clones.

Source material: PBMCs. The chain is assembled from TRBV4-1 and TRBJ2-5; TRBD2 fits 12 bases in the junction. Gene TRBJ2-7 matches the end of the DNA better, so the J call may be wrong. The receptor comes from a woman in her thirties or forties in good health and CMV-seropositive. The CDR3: CASSQGGTSGSVPYEQYF. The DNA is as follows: TGCGCCAGCAGCCAAGGGGGGACTAGCGGGTCCGTCCCCTACGAGCAGTACTTC.